Detailed here is one TCR beta chain. Generated by immunoSEQ multiplex PCR, the TCRdb table keeps only in-frame clones and is missing some. The table has 28,000 or so clones, 85% to 95% seen once. The sample originates from a study of OX40 agonist ivuxolimab in advanced cancers. CDR3 length: 15 residues. V gave up 0 bases and J gave up 8 bases, with 15 bases separating them. CDR1 is SGHRS, CDR2 YFSETQ, per germline. The specimen comprised CD4+ or CD8+ T cells sorted from blood, sampled in a trial of the OX40 agonist ivuxolimab. This receptor was taken from an adult with an advanced solid tumor such as melanoma, head and neck, liver or kidney cancer. The chain employs TRBV5-1 and TRBJ2-1; perhaps TRBD1 as D (5 bases). CDR3 in amino acids: CASSLVNRLMDEQFF. The CDR3 DNA follows: TGCGCCAGCAGCTTGGTTAACAGGCTCATGGATGAGCAGTTCTTC.